This T cell receptor (beta chain) was captured in a study of cytomegalovirus exposure and HLA in healthy donors. Study summary: T cells numbering around 200 million yielded more than 100 million unique TCR beta sequences in an earlier analysis. The study's early data release held roughly 91 million unique TCRs from HLA-typed donors. Findings and caveats of the study: Information on immune exposure was restricted to one variable (CMV serostatus).

Both 60 Vbeta primers and 13 Jbeta primers went into the PCR. Under the authors' procedure: In a later analysis, 70 million to 80 million unique TCR beta chains included roughly 11 million shared by two or more donors. Clones were read by immunoSEQ multiplex PCR, and TCRdb kept only the in-frame ones, dropping some. V, J and clone size are those of that table, while D and trimming were read from the DNA. The sample has 150,000 to 200,000 clones; about 80% are singletons. Per germline, CDR1 SGHTA and CDR2 FQGTGA. This CDR3 region has 15 residues. The V and J ends lost 0 bases and 10 bases respectively, with 13 bases between them. A remark on this clone: Antigen: not known.

The receptor was isolated from a woman aged 40 to 49 in good health and CMV-seronegative. The sequencing input was PBMCs. This chain joins TRBV7-3 and TRBJ1-6; TRBD1 might be the D (6 bases). CDR3 coding DNA: TGTGCCAGCAGCTTAACCAGGGGAAAAGAGTCACCCCTCCACTTT. Translation gives CASSLTRGKESPLHF.